This TCR beta chain emerged from a study of blood T cell repertoires in COVID-19. Across the whole study: The samples span acute and convalescent COVID-19 from the United States, Italy and Spain. Nucleic acid was either cDNA or gDNA, and it came from T cells, B-cell-depleted T cells, or PBMCs.

CDR3 size: 15 residues. V was trimmed by 0 bases and J by 6 bases, leaving 15 bases between them. Germline-derived CDR1 and CDR2 are SGDLS and YYNGEE. In the original analysis: Estimates of nucleated cell counts were drawn from the amplification of reference gene primers. Assay used: immunoSEQ multiplex PCR; TCRdb lists only in-frame clones, some missing. V and J calls and clone size are as listed in that table; D and trimming were resolved from the DNA. The sample consists of 250,000 to 400,000 clones, approximately 81% of them appearing once. Cohorts were based on clinical histories the participants reported.

The TCR comes from a woman aged 25 to 39 who had been exposed to COVID-19. The V call is TRBV9, the J call TRBJ1-2; perhaps TRBD1 as D (6 bases). The sample taken for sequencing was PBMCs or T cells enriched from blood (not recorded which). In nucleotides, the CDR3 is TGTGCCAGCAGCGTAGCTACAGGGCGCGGTGATGGCTACACCTTC. Amino acids: CASSVATGRGDGYTF.